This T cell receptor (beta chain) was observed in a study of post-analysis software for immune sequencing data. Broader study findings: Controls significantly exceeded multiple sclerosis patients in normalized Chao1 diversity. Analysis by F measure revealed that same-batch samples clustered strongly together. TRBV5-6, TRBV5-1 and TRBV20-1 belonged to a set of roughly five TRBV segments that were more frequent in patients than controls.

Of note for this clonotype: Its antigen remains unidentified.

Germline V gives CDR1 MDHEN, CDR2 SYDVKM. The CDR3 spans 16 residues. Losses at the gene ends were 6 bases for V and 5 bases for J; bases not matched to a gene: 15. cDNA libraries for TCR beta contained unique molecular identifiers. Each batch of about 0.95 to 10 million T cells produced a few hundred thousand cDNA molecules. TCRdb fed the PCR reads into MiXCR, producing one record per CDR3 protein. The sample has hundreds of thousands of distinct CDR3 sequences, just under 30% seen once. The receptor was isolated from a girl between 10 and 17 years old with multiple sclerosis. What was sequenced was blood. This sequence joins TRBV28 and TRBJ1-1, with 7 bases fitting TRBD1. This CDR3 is CASRRATTGSWTEAFF. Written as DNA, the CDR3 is TGTGCCAGCAGACGGGCCACGACAGGGAGCTGGACTGAAGCTTTCTTT.